This T cell receptor beta chain was identified during a study of blood T cell repertoires in COVID-19. Participants, about 18 to 90 years old, spanned around 25 US areas. Between the trimmed V and J ends, which lost 5 bases and 7 bases, there was a span of 14 bases. The CDR3 has 13 residues. Germline V CDR1 and CDR2: LNHDA, SQIVND (reference sequence). Authors' data handling: Reference gene primer amplification gave nucleated cell count estimates. TCRdb's copy holds only in-frame clones and misses some; the assay was immunoSEQ multiplex PCR. The V and J calls and clone size are taken from that table; D and trimming were inferred from the DNA. The sample shows more than 110,000 clones, 70% to 85% of them seen only once.

V gene TRBV19 combines with J gene TRBJ1-2; D unclear. This sequence originates from a woman younger than 30 who had been exposed to COVID-19. The sample consisted of PBMCs or T cells enriched from blood (not recorded which). The DNA of the CDR3 is TGTGCCAGTAGTTCTACGGACTTCGCTGGCTACACCTTC. Encoded protein: CASSSTDFAGYTF.